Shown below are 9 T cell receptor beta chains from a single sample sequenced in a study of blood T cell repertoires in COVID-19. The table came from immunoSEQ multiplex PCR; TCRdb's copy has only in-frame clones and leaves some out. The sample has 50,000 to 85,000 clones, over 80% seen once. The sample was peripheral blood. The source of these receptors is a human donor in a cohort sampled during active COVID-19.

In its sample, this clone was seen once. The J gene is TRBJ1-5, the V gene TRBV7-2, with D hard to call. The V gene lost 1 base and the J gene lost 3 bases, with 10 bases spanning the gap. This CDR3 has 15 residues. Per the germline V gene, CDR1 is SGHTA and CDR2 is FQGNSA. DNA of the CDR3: TGTGCCAGCAGCTTAGACAGCCTAGCCAATCAGCCCCAGCATTTT. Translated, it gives CASSLDSLANQPQHF.

For the CDR3, the DNA is TGTGCCAGCAGCTTAGGTCTAGCGGGACCCTCCTACGAGCAGTACTTC. Its protein product is CASSLGLAGPSYEQYF. V gene TRBV7-8 combines with J gene TRBJ2-7, with 9 bases fitting TRBD2. In germline, CDR1 is SGHVS, CDR2 FQNEAQ. After removal of 1 base from V and 0 bases from J, the junction contained 4 bases not matched to a gene. The CDR3 spans 16 residues. Full variable domain (missing parts from reference TRBV7-8 and TRBJ2-7): GAGVSQSPRYKVAKRGQDVALRCDPISGHVSLFWYQQALGQGPEFLTYFQNEAQLDKSGLPSDRFFAERPEGSVSTLKIQRTQQEDSAVYLCASSLGLAGPSYEQYFGPGTRLTVT.

For the CDR3, the DNA is TGTGCCAGCAGTTTACAGGGTTGGGCCTACGAGCAGTACTTC. Protein sequence: CASSLQGWAYEQYF. V usage is TRBV5-5 and J usage is TRBJ2-7; perhaps TRBD1 as D (6 bases). Trimming cost V 5 bases and J 2 bases, with 14 bases left between them. The CDR3 consists of 14 residues. Germline V lookup: CDR1 SGHKS, CDR2 YYEKEE (reference sequence).

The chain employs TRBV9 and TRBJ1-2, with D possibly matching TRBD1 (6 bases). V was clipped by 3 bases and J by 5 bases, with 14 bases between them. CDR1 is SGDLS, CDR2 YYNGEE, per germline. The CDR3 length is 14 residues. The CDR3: CASSAGQSPYGYTF. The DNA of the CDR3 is TGTGCCAGCAGCGCTGGACAGAGTCCGTATGGCTACACCTTC.

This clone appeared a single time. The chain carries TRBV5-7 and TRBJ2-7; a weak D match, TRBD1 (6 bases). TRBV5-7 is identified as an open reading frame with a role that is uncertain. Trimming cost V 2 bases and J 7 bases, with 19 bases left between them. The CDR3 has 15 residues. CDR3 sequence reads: CASSLQGRPHREQYF. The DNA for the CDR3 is TGTGCCAGCAGCTTACAGGGAAGGCCCCACAGAGAGCAGTACTTC.

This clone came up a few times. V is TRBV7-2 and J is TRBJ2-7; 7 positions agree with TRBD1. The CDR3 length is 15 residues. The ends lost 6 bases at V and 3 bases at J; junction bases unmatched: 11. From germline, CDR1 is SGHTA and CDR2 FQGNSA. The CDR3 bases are TGTGCCAGCAGGATTACCGGGACAGAGGGCTACGAGCAGTACTTC. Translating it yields CASRITGTEGYEQYF.

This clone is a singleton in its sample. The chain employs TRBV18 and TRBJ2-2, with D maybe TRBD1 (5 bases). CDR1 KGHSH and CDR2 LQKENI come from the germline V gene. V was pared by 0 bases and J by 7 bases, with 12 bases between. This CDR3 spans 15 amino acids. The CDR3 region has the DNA TGTGCCAGCTCACCACCGAGTGCAGGGATCGGGGAGCTGTTTTTT. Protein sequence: CASSPPSAGIGELFF.

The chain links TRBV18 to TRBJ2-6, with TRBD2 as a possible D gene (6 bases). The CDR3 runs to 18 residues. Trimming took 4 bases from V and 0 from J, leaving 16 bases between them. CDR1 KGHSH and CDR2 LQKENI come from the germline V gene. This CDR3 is CASSLYSGPGSGANVLTF. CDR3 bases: TGTGCCAGCTCACTATATAGCGGCCCCGGCTCTGGGGCCAACGTCCTGACTTTC.

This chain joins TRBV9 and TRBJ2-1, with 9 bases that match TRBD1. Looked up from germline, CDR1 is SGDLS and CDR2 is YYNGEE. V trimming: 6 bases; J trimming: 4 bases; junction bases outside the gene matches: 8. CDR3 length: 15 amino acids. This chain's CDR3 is CASNQPGQGYNEQFF. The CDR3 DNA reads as TGTGCCAGCAACCAACCGGGACAGGGATACAATGAGCAGTTCTTC.